Below are 23 T cell receptor beta chains sequenced from a single sample in a study of T-cell memory formation after mild COVID-19. TCRdb ran MiXCR on the 5' RACE reads and lists one entry per CDR3 protein. This table has 380,000 or so distinct CDR3 sequences, about 13% appearing once. The specimen was PBMCs or a T cell subset sorted from them (not recorded which). The receptors come from a man between 18 and 35 years old who had mild COVID-19 (a few samples of this study predate the infection). Cell type and time point are not known.

The chain couples TRBV28 to TRBJ1-6; the D is unclear. Germline CDR1 and CDR2: MDHEN and SYDVKM. The CDR3 runs to 15 residues. Trimming took 5 bases from V and 4 from J, leaving 12 bases between them. The CDR3 reads CASSLTGGYNSPLHF. The CDR3 coding sequence is TGTGCCAGCAGTCTAACGGGAGGGTATAATTCACCCCTCCACTTT.

In this sample, this clonotype turned up a few times. This rearrangement joins TRBV6-5 to TRBJ1-3; D unresolved. Trimming left V 5 bases short and J 3 bases short, with 8 bases between. CDR1 is MNHEY, CDR2 SVGAGI, per germline. CDR3 length equals 13 residues. The DNA for the CDR3 is TGTGCCAGCAGTCGGGGAGGTGGAAACACCATATATTTT. It translates to CASSRGGGNTIYF.

The rearrangement links TRBV6-5 to TRBJ2-1, with unresolved D. Trimming shortened V by 0 bases and J by 7 bases, and 7 bases separated the two germline ends. This CDR3 has 13 amino acids. From germline, CDR1 is MNHEY and CDR2 SVGAGI. The CDR3 protein is CASSYSPTNEQFF. The CDR3 DNA sequence: TGTGCCAGCAGTTACTCCCCCACAAATGAGCAGTTCTTC.

V and J are TRBV21-1 and TRBJ1-1. TRBV21-1 is designated a pseudogene. This CDR3 has 15 amino acids. CDR3 in amino acids: CASRKRTPTDSEAFF. For the CDR3, the DNA is TGTGCCAGCAGAAAAAGGACTCCCACGGACTCTGAAGCTTTCTTT.

This clonotype was picked up a small number of times. This sequence joins TRBV7-3 and TRBJ2-3; no reliable D call. This CDR3 is built from 15 residues. Germline V lookup: CDR1 SGHTA, CDR2 FQGTGA. V dropped 7 bases and J dropped 2 bases, with 16 bases sitting between them. DNA for the CDR3: TGTGCCAGCACCCTGGGGATTGGGGTCACAGATACGCAGTATTTT. It yields the protein CASTLGIGVTDTQYF.

At least ten counts were recorded for this clonotype. This chain joins TRBV25-1 and TRBJ1-3; no firm D call. Trimming shortened V by 6 bases and J by 2 bases, and 11 bases separated the two germline ends. This CDR3 region has 14 residues. The germline CDR1 and CDR2 sequences are MGHDK and SYGVNS. This CDR3 is CASSPGHTGNTIYF. The CDR3, as DNA: TGTGCCAGCAGCCCCGGCCATACTGGAAACACCATATATTTT.

The V gene is TRBV10-2, the J gene TRBJ2-4; 7 bases are a match to TRBD1. V lost 2 bases and J lost 4; bases outside the gene matches: 2. The CDR3 runs 14 residues. Looked up from germline, CDR1 is WSHSY and CDR2 is SAAADI. The CDR3 region is CASSEGDSKNIQYF. The CDR3 DNA is TGCGCCAGCAGTGAGGGGGACAGTAAAAACATTCAGTACTTC.

V and J are TRBV28 and TRBJ2-3; 8 bases fit TRBD2. The CDR3 runs to 15 residues. Germline trimming cut 5 bases from V and 3 bases from J; bases unmatched to any gene: 7. CDR1 is MDHEN, CDR2 SYDVKM, per germline. CDR3 nucleotide sequence: TGTGCCAGCAGTCCCGGGGGGGGAAGAACAGATACGCAGTATTTT. Amino acid sequence: CASSPGGGRTDTQYF. The whole variable domain, filled in from reference TRBV28 and TRBJ2-3, reads DVKVTQSSRYLVKRTGEKVFLECVQDMDHENMFWYRQDPGLGLRLIYFSYDVKMKEKGDIPEGYSVSREKKERFSLILESASTNQTSMYLCASSPGGGRTDTQYFGPGTRLTVL.

This clonotype appeared a single time. A read error may explain this, as a much larger clone is one base away. The chain combines TRBV12-3 or TRBV12-4 with TRBJ2-2; TRBD2 is a possible D gene (6 bases). The CDR3 is made up of 15 amino acids. The CDR3 is CASSLGLASTGELIF. Here the CDR3 DNA reads TGTGCCAGCAGTTTGGGTCTAGCGAGCACCGGGGAGCTGATTTTT.

The chain couples TRBV4-1 to TRBJ2-5; TRBD2 might be the D (6 bases). V was shortened by 0 bases and J by 2 bases, with 13 bases between the two germline ends. The CDR3 totals 16 residues. Germline values: CDR1 MGHRA, CDR2 YSYEKL. CDR3: CASSQEGGEWQETQYF. For the CDR3, the DNA is TGCGCCAGCAGCCAAGAAGGCGGGGAGTGGCAAGAGACCCAGTACTTC.

This clonotype showed up many times. The chain employs TRBV6-5 and TRBJ2-3; TRBD2 agrees at 8 bases. This CDR3 region has 14 residues. V lost 3 bases and J lost 1; bases outside the gene matches: 0. The V gene's germline CDR1 is MNHEY and CDR2 SVGAGI. CDR3 sequence: CASSYSGGTDTQYF. DNA of the CDR3: TGTGCCAGCAGTTATAGCGGGGGCACAGATACGCAGTATTTT.

The chain couples TRBV7-9 to TRBJ2-3; no firm D call. Germline values: CDR1 SEHNR, CDR2 FQNEAQ (reference sequence). This CDR3 is built from 15 residues. The germline V and J ends were trimmed by 1 base and 2 bases, with 10 bases remaining between them. The CDR3 sequence is CASSLGLPNTDTQYF. CDR3 in DNA: TGTGCCAGCAGCTTAGGCCTACCAAACACAGATACGCAGTATTTT. The full variable domain, rest sourced from reference TRBV7-9 and TRBJ2-3, is DTGVSQNPRHKITKRGQNVTFRCDPISEHNRLYWYRQTLGQGPEFLTYFQNEAQLEKSRLLSDRFSAERPKGSFSTLEIQRTEQGDSAMYLCASSLGLPNTDTQYFGPGTRLTVL.

The chain combines TRBV5-1 with TRBJ2-2, with D possibly called TRBD1 or TRBD2 (7 bases each). Germline assignment: CDR1 SGHRS and CDR2 YFSETQ. V was clipped by 5 bases and J by 5 bases, with 13 bases between them. CDR3 length: 14 residues. CDR3 in amino acids: CASSSQGGTGELFF. CDR3 coding DNA: TGCGCCAGCAGTTCCCAGGGGGGGACCGGGGAGCTGTTTTTT.

At least ten counts were recorded for this clonotype. The genes are TRBV5-1 and TRBJ2-3; TRBD1 matches 8 bases. The CDR3 has 14 residues. CDR1 is SGHRS, CDR2 YFSETQ, per germline. V was pared by 5 bases and J by 3 bases, with 5 bases of the junction left unmatched. The CDR3 region has the DNA TGCGCCAGCAGTTATGGACAGGGTACAGATACGCAGTATTTT. It encodes CASSYGQGTDTQYF.

This clonotype was counted only a few times. This chain joins TRBV18 and TRBJ2-7; no firm D call. This CDR3 contains 13 residues. The V gene lost 0 bases and the J gene lost 6 bases, with 9 bases spanning the gap. Germline V lookup: CDR1 KGHSH, CDR2 LQKENI. The DNA of the CDR3 is TGTGCCAGCTCACCACCCGGACGTTCCGAGCAGTACTTC. Its protein product is CASSPPGRSEQYF.

There are many counts of this clonotype. The chain links TRBV5-1 to TRBJ2-3; 7 bases fit TRBD2. The germline CDR1 and CDR2 sequences are SGHRS and YFSETQ. V lost 0 bases, J lost 2 bases, and 6 bases stayed unmatched. The CDR3 loop spans 16 amino acids. CDR3 in amino acids: CASSLGSSGYTDTQYF. Written as DNA, the CDR3 is TGCGCCAGCAGCTTGGGGTCTAGCGGTTACACAGATACGCAGTATTTT.

This clonotype came up many times. The chain is built from TRBV7-9 and TRBJ1-2; D ambiguous. The germline gives CDR1 SEHNR, CDR2 FQNEAQ (reference sequence). Trimming took 1 base from V and 3 from J, leaving 9 bases between them. The CDR3 spans 14 residues. CDR3 coding DNA: TGTGCCAGCAGCTTAGATGTCCGAGACTATGGCTACACCTTC. It is translated as CASSLDVRDYGYTF.

This clonotype was observed a handful of times. The CDR3 bases are TGTGCCAGCAGCTTTTCGTGGGGGGGCACAGATACGCAGTATTTT. Amino acids: CASSFSWGGTDTQYF. The rearrangement links TRBV11-2 to TRBJ2-3, with D possibly matching TRBD2 (6 bases). Germline V lookup: CDR1 SGHAT, CDR2 FQNNGV. CDR3 length: 15 amino acids. The V gene lost 3 bases and the J gene lost 1 base, with 11 bases spanning the gap.

This clonotype came up a few times. The chain recombines TRBV20-1 with TRBJ1-5; TRBD1 matches at 10 bases. V gave up 6 bases and J gave up 0 bases; unmatched junction bases: 8. Per the germline V gene, CDR1 is DFQATT and CDR2 is SNEGSKA (reference sequence). There are 16 residues in the CDR3. This CDR3 is CSAGDRGKYSNQPQHF. DNA of the CDR3: TGCAGTGCAGGGGACAGGGGAAAATATAGCAATCAGCCCCAGCATTTT.

The chain carries TRBV6-1 and TRBJ1-1; D is perhaps TRBD1 (5 bases). The V gene's germline CDR1 is MNHNS and CDR2 SASEGT. This CDR3 is 14 amino acids long. With 5 bases removed from V and 2 bases from J, the gap between germline ends came to 12 bases. In DNA, the CDR3 is TGTGCCAGCAGTTCTTGGGGGGGAAACACTGAAGCTTTCTTT. Encoded protein: CASSSWGGNTEAFF.

The J gene is TRBJ2-1, the V gene TRBV24-1, with 9 bases matching TRBD1. Trimming took 4 bases from V and 5 from J; bases not matched to a gene: 8. CDR1 and CDR2 (germline): KGHDR, SFDVKD. CDR3 size: 16 residues. CDR3 region: CATSEAPGQGNNEQFF. CDR3 sequence (DNA): TGTGCCACCAGTGAGGCGCCGGGACAGGGAAACAATGAGCAGTTCTTC.

As for this clonotype: The junction does not match germline at one end; this may be a read error. This sequence joins TRBV4-3 and TRBJ1-4; D gene uncertain. The CDR3 is 15 amino acids. Looked up from germline, CDR1 is LGHNA and CDR2 is YSLEER. CDR3: CASSRHLAGGETLFF. CDR3 nucleotide sequence: TGCGCCAGCAGCCGTCACCTGGCTGGAGGTGAAACACTGTTTTTT.

This clonotype was seen ten or more times. The gene calls are TRBV5-1 and TRBJ2-4, with D possibly matching TRBD1 (6 bases). Germline CDR1 reads SGHRS; CDR2 reads YFSETQ. The CDR3 loop spans 16 amino acids. V lost 4 bases, J lost 1 base, and 15 bases lay in between. This CDR3 is CASSAISGEAKNIQYF. The DNA for the CDR3 is TGCGCCAGCAGCGCAATTTCAGGGGAGGCCAAAAACATTCAGTACTTC.